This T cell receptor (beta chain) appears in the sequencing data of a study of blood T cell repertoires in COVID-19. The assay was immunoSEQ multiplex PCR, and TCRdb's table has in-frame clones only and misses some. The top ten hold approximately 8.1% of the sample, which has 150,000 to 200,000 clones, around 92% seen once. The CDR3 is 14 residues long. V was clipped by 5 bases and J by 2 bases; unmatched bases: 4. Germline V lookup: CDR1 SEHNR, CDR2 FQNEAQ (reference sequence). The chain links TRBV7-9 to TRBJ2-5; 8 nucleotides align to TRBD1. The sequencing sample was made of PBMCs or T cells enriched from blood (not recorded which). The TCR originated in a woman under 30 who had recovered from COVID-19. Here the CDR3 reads CASSPWTGQETQYF. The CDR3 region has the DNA TGTGCCAGCAGCCCCTGGACAGGGCAAGAGACCCAGTACTTC.